This T cell receptor (beta chain) was profiled in a study of blood T cells in healthy people across ages (dated by TCRdb to about 2015). In terms of the full investigation: In model experiments, template switching captured roughly one uniquely barcoded TCR beta cDNA molecule for every two T cells. The study measured age-related changes in TCR beta repertoire diversity using deep sequencing normalized with unique cDNA molecular identifiers. Four age groups were formed from the donors: young (average about 16 years), middle-aged (just under 40), aged (62) and long-lived (around 82). To avoid experimental bias, donors of different ages were randomly spread across the sequencing lanes. For two donors (one aged 18 to 29 and one aged 80 or older), the study analyzed two additional independent replicas of 1 million unique cDNA reads from the same blood draw.

The library was prepared using 5' RACE. The sequencer was an Illumina HiSeq 2500. A second PCR of about 7 to 12 cycles was performed with a sample-barcoded 5' primer and a J-beta primer mix. A template-switch 5' adaptor carrying 12 random nucleotides introduced a unique molecular identifier onto each TCR beta cDNA molecule. At least 3 million CDR3-containing paired-end reads were obtained from each sample. First-strand cDNA synthesis was performed from all RNA using the Mint cDNA synthesis kit, with priming by a TRBC-specific oligonucleotide. After uracil-DNA glycosylase treatment, a first 18-cycle PCR used universal primers M1SS and BC2_uni_R on all cDNA. As for the original processing: Each sample was normalized by randomly selecting 1 million high-quality reads, each carrying a distinct molecular identifier. Reads sharing molecular identifiers were discarded rather than binned into consensus sequences. CDR3 identification, clonotype clustering and error correction used MiTCR with a Q25 quality threshold and the strictest error-elimination algorithm. A nonparametric unseen species model using Euler transformation provided a lower-bound estimate of total TCR beta diversity. The public reads were reprocessed in TCRdb via fastp at Q25 and MiXCR, keeping in-frame beta chains. Rows are combined by CDR3 protein, so each entry shows the most common genes and DNA. The V and J calls, along with clone size, are taken from TCRdb and not from the paper's own processing. This sample lists some 860,000 distinct CDR3 sequences; roughly three fifths were detected once. The top ten clonotypes cover approximately 24% of the sample.

V is shortened by 4 bases, J by 3 bases, and the region joining them spans 11 bases. CDR1 is given as SGDLS and CDR2 as YYNGEE, both from the germline V gene. Counted from cysteine to phenylalanine, this CDR3 has 15 amino acids. Only the CDR3 region is kept as DNA, spanning 45 bases read in frame from base 1. As regards this clonotype: Its antigen has not been determined. Base qualities are not provided; no much larger clone lies one nucleotide away.

The full study reports these points: Bulk unsorted PBMC profiling prevented conclusive comparison of naive and antigen-experienced compartments. Compared with the aged group, the long-lived group had more naive CD4+ T cells, fewer expanded clones and increased TCR diversity, suggesting age selection. Because the CMV infection status of the donors was unknown, age-related changes in expanded clonotypes may potentially have been confounded. Observed TCR beta diversity per million T cells fell roughly linearly with age, and a significant reduction was already apparent by age about 38. Total diversity estimates from one million sequenced T cells were considered lower bounds and underestimates. The percentage of naive T cells measured by flow cytometry correlated strongly with observed TCR beta diversity.

Donors were 30 to 45 systemically healthy Caucasian individuals from Russia aged roughly 6 to 100 years. Each donor gave 8 to 10 milliliters of peripheral blood, collected into EDTA-treated Vacutainer tubes. Ficoll-Paque density-gradient centrifugation was used to isolate PBMCs, with at least 7 million obtained per sample. Trizol reagent was used to extract total RNA from PBMCs, with at least 5.5 micrograms per sample. The percentages of naive CD45RAhigh/CD27high T cells were determined by flow cytometry on a PBMC aliquot from every donor. The rearrangement combines TRBV9 with TRBJ2-6; the D gene cannot be resolved reliably. The receptor was isolated from a man aged 40-50 years in good health. Sequencing was performed on blood. This receptor carries the CDR3 CASSFQLRGANVLTF. In nucleotides, the sequence is TGTGCCAGCAGCTTCCAGCTACGTGGGGCCAACGTCCTGACTTTC.